What follows are 24 T cell receptor beta chains derived from one specimen sequenced in a study of technical replicates of blood from a few donors. TCRdb's table, derived via immunoSEQ multiplex PCR, lists solely in-frame clones and lacks some. This sample has 95,000 or so clones; roughly 95% occur once, and the top ten carry about 0.37%. The sequenced material came from T cells isolated from PBMCs. The receptor set was obtained from a human donor in good health.

The chain recombines TRBV5-1 with TRBJ2-7; tentative D call: TRBD1 (6 bases). Between the trimmed V and J ends, which lost 4 bases and 0 bases, there was a span of 11 bases. Germline-derived CDR1 and CDR2 are SGHRS and YFSETQ. The CDR3 totals 14 residues. The CDR3 here is CASSNKTGSYEQYF. The CDR3 nucleotides are TGCGCCAGCAGCAACAAGACAGGCTCCTACGAGCAGTACTTC.

This chain joins TRBV6-5 and TRBJ1-4; D is perhaps TRBD1 (5 bases). Trimming pared 5 bases from V and 8 bases from J, leaving 15 bases between. The V gene's germline CDR1 is MNHEY and CDR2 SVGAGI. This CDR3 is 14 amino acids long. The CDR3 is CASSPLDRFEKLFF. The CDR3, as DNA: TGTGCCAGCAGTCCTTTAGACAGATTCGAAAAACTGTTTTTT.

This sequence joins TRBV30 and TRBJ2-1; 7 positions agree with TRBD2. This CDR3 is 15 amino acids long. The ends lost 0 bases at V and 9 bases at J; junction bases unmatched: 11. Germline V gene lookup returns CDR1 GTSNPN and CDR2 SVGIG (reference sequence). This chain's CDR3 is CAWSVSRLAEGEQFF. CDR3 nucleotide sequence: TGTGCCTGGAGTGTTAGTAGACTAGCTGAAGGTGAGCAGTTCTTC.

The rearrangement links TRBV27 to TRBJ2-7, with a possible D match to TRBD1 (6 bases). Looked up from germline, CDR1 is MNHEY and CDR2 is SMNVEV (reference sequence). Trimming took 2 bases from V and 2 from J, leaving 10 bases between them. The CDR3 extends over 14 amino acids. This CDR3 is CASSLPGAPYEQYF. CDR3 sequence (DNA): TGTGCCAGCAGTTTACCAGGGGCCCCCTACGAGCAGTACTTC.

The chain couples TRBV7-9 to TRBJ2-5; TRBD1 agrees at 9 bases. Trimming cost V 4 bases and J 3 bases; bases outside gene matches: 6. The CDR3 covers 15 residues. CDR1 and CDR2 from the germline V gene are SEHNR and FQNEAQ (reference sequence). For the CDR3, the DNA is TGTGCCAGCAGCTCACGATGGGACAGGGAAGAGACCCAGTACTTC. Protein product: CASSSRWDREETQYF.

V gene TRBV7-2 combines with J gene TRBJ2-1; TRBD2 aligns across 12 bases. Germline-derived CDR1 and CDR2 are SGHTA and FQGNSA. CDR3 size: 16 residues. V trimming: 4 bases; J trimming: 6 bases; junction bases outside the gene matches: 7. In nucleotides, the CDR3 is TGTGCCAGCAGCTCGACGAGACTAGCGGGAGCCAATGAGCAGTTCTTC. Translated, it gives CASSSTRLAGANEQFF. Full variable domain (outside the CDR3, taken from reference TRBV7-2 and TRBJ2-1): GAGVSQSPSNKVTEKGKDVELRCDPISGHTALYWYRQSLGQGLEFLIYFQGNSAPDKSGLPSDRFSAERTGGSVSTLTIQRTQQEDSAVYLCASSSTRLAGANEQFFGPGTRLTVL.

The chain links TRBV2 to TRBJ2-2; maybe TRBD2 (7 bases). Germline CDR1 reads SNHLY; CDR2 reads FYNNEI. Trimming took 7 bases from V and 3 from J, leaving 12 bases between them. The CDR3 is 14 residues long. The chain's CDR3 is CASTVGGDTGELFF. CDR3 in DNA: TGTGCCAGCACCGTAGGGGGGGACACCGGGGAGCTGTTTTTT.

V gene TRBV9 combines with J gene TRBJ2-7; D is ambiguous. Per the germline V gene, CDR1 is SGDLS and CDR2 is YYNGEE. The CDR3 covers 13 residues. The V and J ends lost 0 bases and 3 bases respectively, with 7 bases between them. CDR3 amino acids: CASSVELFYEQYF. The CDR3 DNA reads TGTGCCAGCAGCGTAGAACTATTCTACGAGCAGTACTTC.

The genes are TRBV6-5 and TRBJ1-1; a weak D match, TRBD1 (5 bases). The CDR3 sequence is 14 residues long. V lost 0 bases, J lost 11 bases, and 16 bases lay in between. CDR1 MNHEY and CDR2 SVGAGI come from the germline V gene. As DNA, the CDR3 is TGTGCCAGCAGTTACTCAGGGGAAGGGATTGAGGCTTTCTTT. It codes for CASSYSGEGIEAFF.

This clone has only one observation. CDR3 DNA: TGTGCCAGCGGGGCGGGGGGCGGAACCTTC. The encoded protein is CASGAGGGTF. The chain carries TRBV2 and TRBJ1-2; a possible D gene is TRBD1 (6 bases). Germline CDR1 is SNHLY and CDR2 is FYNNEI. With 8 bases removed from V and 14 bases from J, the gap between germline ends came to 15 bases. This CDR3 is built from 10 residues.

The chain joins TRBV7-9 to TRBJ1-2; 9 nucleotides align to TRBD1. The CDR3 sequence is 13 residues long. V dropped 2 bases and J dropped 11; count of bases not matched to a gene: 6. Germline V gene sequence: CDR1 SEHNR, CDR2 FQNEAQ (reference sequence). The CDR3 DNA reads TGTGCCAGCAGCTTATGGACAGGGGCTTTTTACACCTTC. It translates to CASSLWTGAFYTF.

The genes are TRBV5-4 and TRBJ1-1; D uncertain. Trimming stripped 4 bases from V and 8 bases from J, with 15 bases between. This CDR3 has 13 residues. CDR1 is SGHNT, CDR2 YYREEE, per germline (reference sequence). The CDR3 DNA sequence: TGTGCCAGCAGCCTCTACGTTAGCCGAGAAGCTTTCTTT. Translating gives CASSLYVSREAFF.

The rearrangement links TRBV7-3 to TRBJ2-3, with TRBD2 identical over 7 bases. CDR3 length: 18 residues. With 4 bases clipped from V and 2 bases from J, the junction kept 15 bases outside the gene matches. CDR1 and CDR2 from the germline V gene are SGHTA and FQGTGA. The CDR3 nucleotides read TGTGCCAGCAGCTCAACCGGGGGGACGGGTGTGTTCACAGATACGCAGTATTTT. It yields the protein CASSSTGGTGVFTDTQYF.

The chain carries TRBV10-3 and TRBJ2-5; TRBD1 is a possible D gene (6 bases). Germline-derived CDR1 and CDR2 are ENHRY and SYGVKD. The length of the CDR3 is 12 residues. V dropped 6 bases and J dropped 9 bases, with 14 bases sitting between them. This CDR3 reads CAISEDSLAQYF. The CDR3 nucleotides read TGTGCCATCAGCGAGGACAGCCTAGCCCAGTACTTC.

This clone turned up a few times. The J gene is TRBJ1-1, the V gene TRBV7-9; no clear D. This CDR3 contains 13 residues. Germline V lookup: CDR1 SEHNR, CDR2 FQNEAQ (reference sequence). Trimming cost V 1 base and J 4 bases, with 7 bases left between them. As DNA, the CDR3 is TGTGCCAGCAGCTTAGAAGGGAGCACTGAAGCTTTCTTT. Protein sequence: CASSLEGSTEAFF.

The chain recombines TRBV6-6 with TRBJ2-2; 10 nucleotides match TRBD1. The CDR3 contains 14 residues. The V segment lost 7 bases and the J segment 3 bases; nucleotides outside the gene matches: 2. Per the germline V gene, CDR1 is MNHNY and CDR2 is SVGAGI (reference sequence). Here the CDR3 reads CASIGTGDTGELFF. The CDR3 DNA follows: TGTGCCAGCATTGGGACAGGGGACACCGGGGAGCTGTTTTTT.

This chain links TRBV27 with TRBJ2-7; a weak D match, TRBD1 (5 bases). The germline CDR1 and CDR2 sequences are MNHEY and SMNVEV (reference sequence). The CDR3 loop spans 14 amino acids. V shed 3 bases and J shed 6 bases, with 15 bases lying between them. The CDR3 DNA reads TGTGCCAGCAGTTTCGCAGGGTTAAACCGCGAGCAGTACTTC. Amino acids: CASSFAGLNREQYF.

The CDR3 is CSAGSGTSEYF. The CDR3 DNA is TGCAGTGCAGGATCCGGGACTAGCGAGTACTTC. This chain connects TRBV20-1 to TRBJ2-5, with 10 bases that match TRBD2. This CDR3 comprises 11 residues. Germline CDR1 reads DFQATT; CDR2 reads SNEGSKA (reference sequence). V was clipped by 6 bases and J by 12 bases; unmatched bases: 7.

J is TRBJ2-7 and V is TRBV4-2; D unclear. V shed 3 bases and J shed 1 base, with 13 bases lying between them. This CDR3 has 15 amino acids. CDR1 and CDR2 from the germline V gene are LGHNA and YNFKEQ. CDR3 bases: TGTGCCAGCAGCCATTTCCGAGACACTTCCTACGAGCAGTACTTC. This sequence encodes CASSHFRDTSYEQYF.

This clone was found a few times. Distinct nucleotide sequences in the sample also encode this CDR3. The V call is TRBV5-5, the J call TRBJ2-1; 9 bases line up with TRBD2. The CDR3 length is 15 residues. V dropped 4 bases and J dropped 7; count of bases not matched to a gene: 9. Germline V gene sequence: CDR1 SGHKS, CDR2 YYEKEE (reference sequence). The CDR3 coding sequence is TGTGCCAGCAGCCCCAATAGCGGGAGTAGGAATGAGCAGTTCTTC. Residues: CASSPNSGSRNEQFF.

This clone appeared a single time. V gene TRBV4-2 combines with J gene TRBJ2-1; a weak D match, TRBD1 (5 bases). Germline-derived CDR1 and CDR2 are LGHNA and YNFKEQ. V lost 2 bases, J lost 0 bases, and 11 bases lay in between. The CDR3 consists of 16 residues. This CDR3 reads CASSQKDKSSYNEQFF. The CDR3 DNA sequence: TGTGCCAGCAGCCAAAAGGACAAAAGCTCCTACAATGAGCAGTTCTTC.

The genes are TRBV9 and TRBJ2-1; D call uncertain. The CDR3 sequence is 13 residues long. Germline V gene sequence: CDR1 SGDLS, CDR2 YYNGEE. V dropped 0 bases and J dropped 4 bases, with 5 bases sitting between them. CDR3 sequence: CASSVAVYNEQFF. In DNA, the CDR3 is TGTGCCAGCAGCGTAGCTGTTTACAATGAGCAGTTCTTC.

This clone occurred a few times. The rearrangement uses TRBV7-3 and TRBJ1-1; D unclear. This CDR3 region has 13 residues. Germline CDR1 SGHTA, CDR2 FQGTGA. V dropped 3 bases and J dropped 1 base, with 6 bases sitting between them. The CDR3 is CASSFTENTEAFF. In DNA form, the CDR3 reads TGTGCCAGCAGCTTTACAGAGAACACTGAAGCTTTCTTT.

This clone has just one count. The gene calls are TRBV7-8 and TRBJ2-5; 8 nucleotides agree with TRBD2. Trimming at V came to 5 bases and at J to 5 bases, leaving 4 bases not matched to a gene. Germline assignment: CDR1 SGHVS and CDR2 FQNEAQ. CDR3 length equals 13 residues. The CDR3 here is CASSLGLGETQYF. Here the CDR3 DNA reads TGTGCCAGCAGCCTGGGACTAGGGGAGACCCAGTACTTC. Variable domain in full (rest from reference TRBV7-8 and TRBJ2-5): GAGVSQSPRYKVAKRGQDVALRCDPISGHVSLFWYQQALGQGPEFLTYFQNEAQLDKSGLPSDRFFAERPEGSVSTLKIQRTQQEDSAVYLCASSLGLGETQYFGPGTRLLVL.